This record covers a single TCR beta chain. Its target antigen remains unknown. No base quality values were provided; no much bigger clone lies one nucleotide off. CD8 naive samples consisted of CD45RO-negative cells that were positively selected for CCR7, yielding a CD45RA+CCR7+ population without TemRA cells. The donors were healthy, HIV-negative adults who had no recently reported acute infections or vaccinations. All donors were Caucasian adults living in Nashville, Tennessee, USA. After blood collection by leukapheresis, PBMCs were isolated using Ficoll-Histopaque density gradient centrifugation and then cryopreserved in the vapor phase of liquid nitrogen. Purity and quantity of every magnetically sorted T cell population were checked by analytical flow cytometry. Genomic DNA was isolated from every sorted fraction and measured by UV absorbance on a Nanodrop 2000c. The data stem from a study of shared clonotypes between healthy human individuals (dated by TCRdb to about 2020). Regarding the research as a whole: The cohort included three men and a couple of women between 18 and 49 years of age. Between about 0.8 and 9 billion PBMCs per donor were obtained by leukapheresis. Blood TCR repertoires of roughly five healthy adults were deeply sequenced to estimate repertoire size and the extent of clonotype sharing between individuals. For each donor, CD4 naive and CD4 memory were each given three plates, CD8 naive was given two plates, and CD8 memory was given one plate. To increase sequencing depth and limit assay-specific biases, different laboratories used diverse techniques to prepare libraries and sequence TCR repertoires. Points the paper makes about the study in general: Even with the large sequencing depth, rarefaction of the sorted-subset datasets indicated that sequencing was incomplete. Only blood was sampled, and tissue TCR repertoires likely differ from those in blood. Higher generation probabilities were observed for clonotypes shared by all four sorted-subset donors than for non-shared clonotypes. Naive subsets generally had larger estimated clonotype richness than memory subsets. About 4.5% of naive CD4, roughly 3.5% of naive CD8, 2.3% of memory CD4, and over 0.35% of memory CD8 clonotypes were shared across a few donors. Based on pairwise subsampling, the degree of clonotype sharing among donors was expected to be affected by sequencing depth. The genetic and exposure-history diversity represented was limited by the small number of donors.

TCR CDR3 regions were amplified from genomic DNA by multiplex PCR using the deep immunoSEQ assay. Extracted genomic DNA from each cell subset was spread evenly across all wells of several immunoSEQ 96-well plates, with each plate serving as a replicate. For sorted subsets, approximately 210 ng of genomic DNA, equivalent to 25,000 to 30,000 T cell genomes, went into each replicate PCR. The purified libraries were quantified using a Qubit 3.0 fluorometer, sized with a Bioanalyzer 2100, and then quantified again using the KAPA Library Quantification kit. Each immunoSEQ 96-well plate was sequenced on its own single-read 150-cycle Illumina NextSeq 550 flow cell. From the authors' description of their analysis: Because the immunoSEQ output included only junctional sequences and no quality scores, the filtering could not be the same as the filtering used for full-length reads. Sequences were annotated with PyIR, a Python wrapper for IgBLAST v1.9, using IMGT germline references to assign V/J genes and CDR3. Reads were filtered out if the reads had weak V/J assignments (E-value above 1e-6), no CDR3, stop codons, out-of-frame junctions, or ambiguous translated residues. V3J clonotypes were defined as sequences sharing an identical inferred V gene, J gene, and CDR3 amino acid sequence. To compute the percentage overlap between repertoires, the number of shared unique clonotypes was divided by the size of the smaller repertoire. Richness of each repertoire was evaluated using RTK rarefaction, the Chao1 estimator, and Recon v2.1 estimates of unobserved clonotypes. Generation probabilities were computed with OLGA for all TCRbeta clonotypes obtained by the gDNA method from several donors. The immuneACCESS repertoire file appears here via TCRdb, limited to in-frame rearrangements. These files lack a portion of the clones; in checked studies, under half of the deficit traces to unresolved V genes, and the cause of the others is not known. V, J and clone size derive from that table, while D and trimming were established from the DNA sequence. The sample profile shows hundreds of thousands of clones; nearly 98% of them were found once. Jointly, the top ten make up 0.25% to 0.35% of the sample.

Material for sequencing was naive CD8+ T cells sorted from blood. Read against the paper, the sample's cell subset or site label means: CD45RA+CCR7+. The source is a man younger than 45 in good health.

The CDR3 protein: CASSQDLGSKDEQFF. The DNA reads as follows: TGCGCCAGCAGCCAAGATCTCGGGAGTAAAGATGAGCAGTTCTTC. The chain uses TRBV4-3 and TRBJ2-1; TRBD2 is a weak D gene call, 6 bases matching. The CDR3 covers 15 residues, taking in both the cysteine and the phenylalanine. CDR3 DNA is the only sequence kept; it has 45 bases, read in frame from the first base. The germline V gene provides CDR1 LGHNA and CDR2 YSLEER. The trim is 0 bases for V and 8 bases for J, with a gap of 14 bases between the germline ends.